The clone carrying this T cell receptor (beta chain) was detected ten times or more. This entry belongs to a study of tumor-infiltrating lymphocytes in primary liver carcinoma. Starting material for RNA and DNA co-extraction consisted of roughly 20-34 mg of unsorted bulk tissue. A constant-region primer served to make TCR beta cDNA from roughly 480 ng total RNA. ARM-PCR was slightly modified, and three nested multiplex PCR rounds with it gave rise to the TCR beta libraries. The two initial PCR rounds, roughly 11 cycles each, used TRBV1-TRBV30 forward and C-beta reverse primers. TCRdb processed the multiplex PCR reads anew with MiXCR; each CDR3 protein has one entry. Of 99,000 or so distinct CDR3 sequences in the sample, roughly 69% were seen once. Germline lookup yields CDR1 SGHRS and CDR2 YFSETQ. V lost 2 bases and J lost 0; bases outside the gene matches: 8. The length of the CDR3 is 17 residues.

Sequencing was carried out using liver tumor tissue from sampling region 5. The subset was: tumor region T5, tumor centre. The TCR sequence derives from a woman aged 55-69 years with primary liver carcinoma and hepatitis B virus infection. V gene TRBV5-1 combines with J gene TRBJ2-3, with 8 bases aligning to TRBD2. The CDR3 reads CASSFAVAGWSTDTQYF. As DNA, the CDR3 is TGCGCCAGCAGCTTCGCGGTAGCGGGGTGGAGCACAGATACGCAGTATTTT.